Presented here are 3 T cell receptor beta chains from one specimen sequenced in a study of shared clonotypes between healthy human individuals. Method: immunoSEQ multiplex PCR; TCRdb's copy keeps in-frame clones and lacks some. The profile covers 2 million or so clones, with 95% appearing a single time and 0.13% taken by the ten largest. Sequencing input: naive CD4+ T cells sorted from blood. Subset indicated: CD45RA+ positively selected. The source of these receptors is a man aged 18 to 30 in good health.

The genes are TRBV5-1 and TRBJ1-6; D might be TRBD1 (6 bases). The ends were cut back, 4 bases at V and 9 bases at J, with 14 bases in the middle. Per germline, CDR1 SGHRS and CDR2 YFSETQ. The CDR3 is 14 amino acids. In nucleotides, the CDR3 is TGCGCCAGCAGCGCACAGGGTATAGGTTCACCCCTCCACTTT. Its protein product is CASSAQGIGSPLHF.

The chain employs TRBV5-6 and TRBJ2-1; maybe TRBD2 (5 bases). Trimming shortened V by 1 base and J by 14 bases, and 13 bases separated the two germline ends. The CDR3 length is 12 residues. CDR1 and CDR2 from the germline V gene are SGHDT and YYEEEE. CDR3 DNA: TGTGCCAGCAGCTTGATGGGAGCCCGAAAGTTCTTC. Encoded protein: CASSLMGARKFF.

The V gene is TRBV28, the J gene TRBJ2-7, with 8 bases matching TRBD1. From germline, CDR1 is MDHEN and CDR2 SYDVKM. With 5 bases clipped from V and 2 bases from J, the junction kept 8 bases outside the gene matches. The CDR3 has 15 residues. CDR3 DNA: TGTGCCAGCAGTCCCCCGTGGACAGGGACCTACGAGCAGTACTTC. It translates to CASSPPWTGTYEQYF.